The T cell receptor beta chain under discussion was sequenced for a study of shared clonotypes between healthy human individuals (dated by TCRdb to 2020 to 2022). Broadly, across the study: A few men and a couple of women, aged 18 to 49 years, made up the cohort. For each donor, CD4 naive and CD4 memory were each given three plates, CD8 naive was given two plates, and CD8 memory was given one plate. Blood TCR repertoires of a handful of healthy adults were deeply sequenced to estimate repertoire size and the extent of clonotype sharing between individuals. To increase sequencing depth and limit assay-specific biases, TCR repertoire library preparation and sequencing were carried out by different laboratories using diverse techniques. Per donor, leukapheresis produced somewhere between about 0.94 and 9.5 billion PBMCs. General findings and caveats noted by the study authors: Sampling was limited to blood, and TCR repertoires in tissue likely differ from TCR repertoires in blood. Compared with non-shared clonotypes, the clonotypes found in all four sorted-subset donors had higher generation probabilities. Estimated clonotype richness was generally larger for naive than for memory subsets. About 5% of naive CD4, roughly 3.6% of naive CD8, approximately 2% of memory CD4, and 0.35% to 0.4% of memory CD8 clonotypes were shared across several donors. Based on pairwise subsampling, the degree of clonotype sharing among donors was expected to be affected by sequencing depth. Because the study included a small number of donors, the genetic and exposure-history diversity represented was limited. Rarefaction of sorted-subset datasets indicated incomplete sequencing despite the large sequencing depth.

CD8 naive samples were obtained by positive selection for CCR7 among CD45RO-negative cells, yielding a CD45RA+CCR7+ population from which TemRA cells were excluded. The donors were healthy, HIV-negative adults who had no recently reported acute infections or vaccinations. Every donor was a Caucasian adult residing in Nashville, Tennessee, USA. Blood was collected by leukapheresis, and PBMCs were isolated by Ficoll-Histopaque density gradient centrifugation and then cryopreserved in liquid nitrogen vapor phase. Analytical flow cytometry was used to check the purity and quantity of each magnetically sorted T cell population. From each sorted fraction, genomic DNA was isolated and quantified by UV absorbance on a Nanodrop 2000c. Using the deep immunoSEQ assay, multiplex PCR amplified TCR CDR3 regions from genomic DNA. Genomic DNA extracted from each cell subset was distributed evenly over all wells of several immunoSEQ 96-well plates, and each plate served as one replicate. For sorted subsets, each replicate PCR was loaded with approximately 190 ng genomic DNA, equivalent to some 27,000 T cell genomes. The purified libraries were quantified using a Qubit 3.0 fluorometer, sized with a Bioanalyzer 2100, and then quantified again using the KAPA Library Quantification kit. Every immunoSEQ 96-well plate was sequenced on a separate single-read 150-cycle Illumina NextSeq 550 flow cell. Processing in the source paper ran as follows. Because only junctional sequences without quality scores were contained in the immunoSEQ output, filtering matching that applied to full-length reads could not be performed. To assign V/J genes and CDR3, sequences were annotated using PyIR, a Python wrapper for IgBLAST v1.9, with IMGT germline references. Reads with weak V/J assignments (E-value above 1e-6), missing CDR3, stop codons, out-of-frame junctions, or ambiguous translated residues were removed. V3J clonotypes were defined as sequences sharing the same inferred V gene, J gene, and CDR3 amino acid sequence. Percentage overlap between repertoires was computed as shared unique clonotypes divided by the size of the smaller repertoire. Repertoire richness was assessed with RTK rarefaction, the Chao1 estimator, and Recon v2.1 estimates of unobserved clonotypes. For all TCRbeta clonotypes obtained by the gDNA method from several donors, generation probabilities were computed with OLGA. The source is immuneACCESS, and TCRdb retained only in-frame sequences with V and J called. Part of the clones is not carried over; for the studies checked, unresolved V genes explain less than half of this, and the remainder is unexplained. The DNA gave D and trimming, while V, J and clone size come from that table. Across this sample there are more than 2 million clones, with roughly 95% seen only once. More than 0.95% of the sample is in the top ten clones.

CDR1 and CDR2 are read off the germline V gene as SNHLY and FYNNEI. Inclusive of the bounding cysteine and phenylalanine, the CDR3 is 14 residues long. Here the CDR3 DNA is all that survives: 42 bases in frame from base 1. At the junction V is shortened by 8 bases and J by 4 bases, with 15 bases in between. As for this clone: This clone's antigen is unknown. Base qualities were left out, and no much larger clone turns up one base away.

The receptor was derived from a man aged 18 to 29 in good health. The rearranged chain carries TRBV2 and TRBJ2-1, and the D gene may be TRBD2, 5 bases matching. The sequenced material came from naive CD8+ T cells sorted from blood. The cell subset or site label, read with the paper, signifies: CD45RA+CCR7+. In nucleotide form, the sequence is TGTGCCAGCGGGCCGGGGATGGGGTACAATGAGCAGTTCTTC. Its coded protein is CASGPGMGYNEQFF.